These 2 T cell receptor beta chains were all obtained from the same sample, sequenced in a study of blood T cell repertoires in COVID-19. Using immunoSEQ multiplex PCR, the repertoire was profiled, and TCRdb retains in-frame clones only, with some absent. Of about 130,000 clones in the sample, roughly 90% were seen once. Sample: PBMCs or T cells enriched from blood (not recorded which). The receptors were gathered from a man in his fifties or sixties who had recovered from COVID-19.

Of note for this clone: In the same sample, other DNA sequences code for this CDR3. The chain links TRBV5-1 to TRBJ2-5, with 11 bases identical to TRBD2. V shed 0 bases, J shed 4 bases, and the junction held 2 bases outside the gene matches. The CDR3 consists of 15 residues. Germline CDR1 and CDR2: SGHRS and YFSETQ. CDR3 region: CASSLVLAGGETQYF. In nucleotides, the CDR3 is TGCGCCAGCAGCTTGGTTCTAGCGGGGGGAGAGACCCAGTACTTC.

This clone was seen a handful of times. The chain uses TRBV9 and TRBJ2-7, with 11 bases lining up with TRBD1. The CDR3 totals 16 residues. Germline-derived CDR1 and CDR2 are SGDLS and YYNGEE. J gave up 5 bases and V 4 bases, and 11 bases lay outside the gene matches. The CDR3 coding sequence is TGTGCCAGCAGCCCCTTCCCCGGACAGGGGGCCGACGAGCAGTACTTC. Residues: CASSPFPGQGADEQYF.